The 21 T cell receptor beta chains reported below all come from one sample, sequenced in a study of cytomegalovirus exposure and HLA in healthy donors. The PCR made use of 60 Vbeta and 13 Jbeta primers. Repertoires were generated with immunoSEQ multiplex PCR, while TCRdb's copy carries only in-frame clones and drops some. Counted here are some 70,000 clones, under 80% occurring once; the ten biggest clones make up around 15%. The sample comprised PBMCs. The origin of the receptors is a male donor in good health and CMV-seropositive.

This clone was seen only once. V and J are TRBV5-1 and TRBJ1-2; maybe TRBD1 (6 bases). Germline CDR1 reads SGHRS; CDR2 reads YFSETQ. V lost 3 bases to trimming and J lost 2 bases, with 11 bases between them. The CDR3 totals 14 residues. CDR3 DNA sequence: TGCGCCAGCAGCTCCAGACAGGACAACTATGGCTACACCTTC. Translating it yields CASSSRQDNYGYTF.

This sequence joins TRBV5-1 and TRBJ1-2; possible D gene TRBD1, 6 bases. This CDR3 has 14 residues. Germline values: CDR1 SGHRS, CDR2 YFSETQ. The ends were cut back, 3 bases at V and 5 bases at J, with 14 bases in the middle. The CDR3 nucleotides are TGCGCCAGCAGCTCACCCGCTACAGGGTATGGCTACACCTTC. Translation: CASSSPATGYGYTF.

The genes are TRBV5-1 and TRBJ2-3; 10 bases match TRBD1. This CDR3 contains 16 residues. The J segment lost 4 bases and the V segment lost 5 bases, leaving 10 bases of the junction unmatched. CDR1 SGHRS and CDR2 YFSETQ come from the germline V gene. This chain's CDR3 is CASRFTPGTGADTQYF. The CDR3 DNA reads as TGCGCCAGCAGATTTACCCCCGGGACAGGGGCAGATACGCAGTATTTT. Full variable domain (rest looked up from reference TRBV5-1 and TRBJ2-3): KAGVTQTPRYLIKTRGQQVTLSCSPISGHRSVSWYQQTPGQGLQFLFEYFSETQRNKGNFPGRFSGRQFSNSRSEMNVSTLELGDSALYLCASRFTPGTGADTQYFGPGTRLTVL.

This clone was observed a few times. In DNA form, the CDR3 reads TGTGCCAGCAGCCGAAGGCTGAGGGTACGGCAGTTCTTC. Translated, it gives CASSRRLRVRQFF. V gene TRBV14 combines with J gene TRBJ2-1; D might be TRBD2 (5 bases). The V end was cut by 4 bases, the J end by 12 bases, with 16 bases between. CDR1 SGHDN and CDR2 FVKESK come from the germline V gene. The CDR3 is 13 amino acids.

The gene calls are TRBV7-6 and TRBJ2-3, with D possibly TRBD2 on 6 matching bases. Germline V gene lookup returns CDR1 SGHVS and CDR2 FNYEAQ. CDR3 length: 14 amino acids. V was clipped by 1 base and J by 2 bases, with 7 bases between them. The CDR3 loop reads CASSLGLVTDTQYF. The DNA of the CDR3 is TGTGCCAGCAGCTTAGGACTAGTCACAGATACGCAGTATTTT.

The chain joins TRBV19 to TRBJ2-7; 11 nucleotides agree with TRBD1. The ends lost 5 bases at V and 1 base at J; junction bases unmatched: 7. The germline gives CDR1 LNHDA, CDR2 SQIVND (reference sequence). The CDR3 is made up of 16 amino acids. The CDR3 nucleotides read TGTGCCAGTAGTGTCGGACAGGGGGCCCTATCCTACGAGCAGTACTTC. This translates into CASSVGQGALSYEQYF.

The V gene is TRBV29-1, the J gene TRBJ2-3, with 9 bases that match TRBD2. The CDR3 has 16 amino acids. CDR1 and CDR2 (germline): SQVTM, ANQGSEA. Trimming took 0 bases from V and 4 from J; bases not matched to a gene: 8. CDR3 in amino acids: CSVEDRYSGRPDTQYF. The CDR3 DNA reads as TGCAGCGTTGAAGATCGGTATAGCGGGAGACCAGATACGCAGTATTTT.

About this clone itself: One junction end disagrees with the germline gene, perhaps due to a read error. The genes are TRBV7-2 and TRBJ2-7; unclear D gene. Looked up from germline, CDR1 is SGHTA and CDR2 is FQGNSA. CDR3 length: 14 amino acids. CDR3 DNA sequence: TGTGCCAGCAGCTTAGGAGGAAATTTCTACGAGCGGTACTTC. Its protein is CASSLGGNFYERYF.

The CDR3 nucleotides are TGTGCCAGCAGTTACTACAGGGAAGACTATGGCTACACCTTC. Amino acid sequence: CASSYYREDYGYTF. This sequence joins TRBV6-5 and TRBJ1-2, with D possibly matching TRBD1 (6 bases). The CDR3 spans 14 residues. CDR1 is MNHEY, CDR2 SVGAGI, per germline. Trimming removed 1 base at V and 3 bases at J, with 9 bases between.

This clone showed up just a few times. The genes are TRBV9 and TRBJ2-5, with TRBD1 matching 9 bases. CDR1 and CDR2 (germline): SGDLS, YYNGEE. The CDR3 runs 14 residues. The trim removed 2 bases at V and 5 bases at J, leaving 4 bases unmatched. The CDR3 loop reads CASSVGQGRETQYF. CDR3 DNA sequence: TGTGCCAGCAGCGTCGGACAGGGGAGGGAGACCCAGTACTTC. Full variable domain (missing parts from reference TRBV9 and TRBJ2-5): DSGVTQTPKHLITATGQRVTLRCSPRSGDLSVYWYQQSLDQGLQFLIQYYNGEERAKGNILERFSAQQFPDLHSELNLSSLELGDSALYFCASSVGQGRETQYFGPGTRLLVL.

The chain uses TRBV5-1 and TRBJ2-3; 10 bases line up with TRBD2. Germline V gene sequence: CDR1 SGHRS, CDR2 YFSETQ. CDR3 length: 16 residues. The V and J ends lost 5 bases and 1 base, in that order; junction bases with no gene match: 7. The CDR3 reads CASSPPLAGGTDTQYF. CDR3 in DNA: TGCGCCAGCAGTCCTCCCCTAGCGGGGGGCACAGATACGCAGTATTTT.

The rearrangement joins TRBV9 to TRBJ2-5; D ambiguous. The CDR3 length is 14 residues. V dropped 0 bases and J dropped 4 bases, with 10 bases sitting between them. The germline V gene has CDR1 SGDLS and CDR2 YYNGEE. The CDR3 sequence is CASSVGGSLETQYF. CDR3 DNA: TGTGCCAGCAGCGTAGGTGGCAGTTTAGAGACCCAGTACTTC.

This chain connects TRBV30 to TRBJ1-2; TRBD1 matches at 8 bases. J lost 6 bases, V lost 5 bases, and 5 bases had no gene match. Germline V gives CDR1 GTSNPN, CDR2 SVGIG (reference sequence). The CDR3 consists of 12 residues. The CDR3 here is CAWGLTGDGYTF. The DNA for the CDR3 is TGTGCCTGGGGACTGACAGGGGATGGCTACACCTTC. The variable domain in full, completed from reference TRBV30 and TRBJ1-2, reads SQTIHQWPATLVQPVGSPLSLECTVEGTSNPNLYWYRQAAGRGLQLLFYSVGIGQISSEVPQNLSASRPQDRQFILSSKKLLLSDSGFYLCAWGLTGDGYTFGSGTRLTVV.

This clone was seen just once. The rearrangement joins TRBV5-5 to TRBJ1-1; possible D gene TRBD1, 6 bases. Germline V gene lookup returns CDR1 SGHKS and CDR2 YYEKEE (reference sequence). Trimming left V 4 bases short and J 3 bases short, with 13 bases between. The CDR3 consists of 14 residues. CDR3 residues: CASSPDTGYTEAFF. In DNA, the CDR3 is TGTGCCAGCAGCCCCGACACAGGGTACACTGAAGCTTTCTTT. Complete variable domain (other parts from reference TRBV5-5 and TRBJ1-1): DAGVTQSPTHLIKTRGQQVTLRCSPISGHKSVSWYQQVLGQGPQFIFQYYEKEERGRGNFPDRFSARQFPNYSSELNVNALLLGDSALYLCASSPDTGYTEAFFGQGTRLTVV.

DNA of the CDR3: TGTGCCAGCAGTGTCGGGCGGACAGCCAATATGCCCCAGTACTTC. Its translation: CASSVGRTANMPQYF. J is TRBJ2-5 and V is TRBV2, with a tentative D call TRBD1 (6 bases). Germline V CDR1 and CDR2: SNHLY, FYNNEI. CDR3 length equals 15 residues. The V end was cut by 4 bases, the J end by 9 bases, with 21 bases between.

The chain employs TRBV5-4 and TRBJ2-5; 9 bases line up with TRBD1. CDR1 and CDR2 (germline): SGHNT, YYREEE (reference sequence). The CDR3 runs to 14 residues. With 4 bases clipped from V and 3 bases from J, the junction kept 4 bases outside the gene matches. This CDR3 is CASSPGQGKETQYF. CDR3 DNA sequence: TGTGCCAGCAGCCCGGGACAGGGAAAAGAGACCCAGTACTTC. The full variable domain, completed using reference TRBV5-4 and TRBJ2-5, is ETGVTQSPTHLIKTRGQQVTLRCSSQSGHNTVSWYQQALGQGPQFIFQYYREEENGRGNFPPRFSGLQFPNYSSELNVNALELDDSALYLCASSPGQGKETQYFGPGTRLLVL.

This rearrangement joins TRBV5-5 to TRBJ2-7; 7 nucleotides line up with TRBD2. Germline V lookup: CDR1 SGHKS, CDR2 YYEKEE (reference sequence). Losses at the gene ends were 7 bases for V and 6 bases for J; bases not matched to a gene: 13. CDR3 size: 14 residues. The DNA of the CDR3 is TGTGCCAGCCAGGCAGAAGGGTTAGCGGGCGAGCAGTACTTC. This translates into CASQAEGLAGEQYF.

The chain joins TRBV18 to TRBJ1-1; D possibly corresponds to TRBD1 (6 bases). Trimming removed 6 bases at V and 8 bases at J, with 13 bases between. Germline CDR1 KGHSH, CDR2 LQKENI. CDR3 length: 12 amino acids. CDR3 protein: CASSSAGAEAFF. Here the CDR3 DNA reads TGTGCCAGCTCGTCAGCAGGGGCCGAAGCTTTCTTT.

Note on this clone: A far bigger clonotype differs at one base, so this is likely a read error. The sample carries other DNA sequences with the same CDR3. The rearrangement joins TRBV5-4 to TRBJ2-7; 13 nucleotides align to TRBD2. Germline loops: CDR1 SGHNT, CDR2 YYREEE (reference sequence). There are 16 residues in the CDR3. After removal of 4 bases from V and 2 bases from J, the junction contained 6 bases not matched to a gene. In DNA, the CDR3 is TGTGCCAGCAGCCAAGGACTAGCGGGGGAGACCTACGAGCAGTACTTC. Protein sequence: CASSQGLAGETYEQYF. Based on the CDR3 plus reference TRBV5-4 and TRBJ2-7, the full variable domain is ETGVTQSPTHLIKTRGQQVTLRCSSQSGHNTVSWYQQALGQGPQFIFQYYREEENGRGNFPPRFSGLQFPNYSSELNVNALELDDSALYLCASSQGLAGETYEQYFGPGTRLTVT.

This clone was seen only a few times. The V gene is TRBV2, the J gene TRBJ1-6; 9 nucleotides line up with TRBD1. The CDR3 has 16 amino acids. The trim removed 7 bases at V and 1 base at J, leaving 5 bases unmatched. Germline V CDR1 and CDR2: SNHLY, FYNNEI. The CDR3 loop is CASIPTGGSYNSPLHF. In DNA form, the CDR3 reads TGTGCCAGCATCCCGACAGGGGGTTCCTATAATTCACCCCTCCACTTT. Combining the CDR3 with reference TRBV2 and TRBJ1-6 gives the whole variable domain EPEVTQTPSHQVTQMGQEVILRCVPISNHLYFYWYRQILGQKVEFLVSFYNNEISEKSEIFDDQFSVERPDGSNFTLKIRSTKLEDSAMYFCASIPTGGSYNSPLHFGNGTRLTVT.

The rearrangement uses TRBV18 and TRBJ2-5, with a weak D call TRBD2 (5 bases). CDR1 is KGHSH, CDR2 LQKENI, per germline. V was clipped by 3 bases and J by 1 base, with 15 bases between them. This CDR3 is 16 amino acids long. CDR3 DNA: TGTGCCAGCTCACCGCGTGAGGCAGGAGGCCAAGAGACCCAGTACTTC. Its translation is CASSPREAGGQETQYF.